What follows are 6 T cell receptor beta chains derived from one specimen sequenced in a study of blood T cell repertoires in COVID-19. Profiling relied on immunoSEQ multiplex PCR, and the TCRdb table lists in-frame clones only, not all of them. The sample has fewer than 20,000 clones, roughly 90% seen once; the top ten hold roughly 8.3%. The source material was peripheral blood. The receptors here all came from a human donor in a cohort sampled during active COVID-19. The donor label of this sample is uncertain.

The chain has TRBV11-3 and TRBJ2-1; 15 nucleotides agree with TRBD2. Germline values: CDR1 SGHNT, CDR2 YENEEA. The CDR3 covers 17 residues. V was clipped by 3 bases and J by 7 bases; unmatched bases: 7. Written as DNA, the CDR3 is TGTGCCAGCAGCTTGCGGACTAGCGGGAGGGCCAAGAATGAGCAGTTCTTC. Translated, it gives CASSLRTSGRAKNEQFF. The variable domain in full, with the rest retrieved from reference TRBV11-3 and TRBJ2-1, is EAGVVQSPRYKIIEKKQPVAFWCNPISGHNTLYWYLQNLGQGPELLIRYENEEAVDDSQLPKDRFSAERLKGVDSTLKIQPAELGDSAVYLCASSLRTSGRAKNEQFFGPGTRLTVL.

The CDR3 DNA reads TGCAGTGCTACCGGGACCGGGGACAAGTTCTTC. This codes for CSATGTGDKFF. The chain has TRBV20-1 and TRBJ2-1; D possibly corresponds to TRBD1 (6 bases). The CDR3 loop spans 11 amino acids. Trimming shortened V by 4 bases and J by 14 bases, and 15 bases separated the two germline ends. Germline V gene lookup returns CDR1 DFQATT and CDR2 SNEGSKA (reference sequence).

This chain connects TRBV20-1 to TRBJ1-6; possibly TRBD1 for D (5 bases). CDR3 size: 11 residues. V was trimmed by 6 bases and J by 7 bases, leaving 7 bases between them. Germline CDR1 is DFQATT and CDR2 is SNEGSKA (reference sequence). CDR3 DNA sequence: TGCAGTGCCAAGGGGAATTCACCCCTCCACTTT. Protein: CSAKGNSPLHF.

This clone was counted a single time. DNA for the CDR3: TGTGCCAGCAGCTCGGCGACGAGACAGGGCAATGAGCAGTTCTTC. This sequence encodes CASSSATRQGNEQFF. The chain carries TRBV7-2 and TRBJ2-1; TRBD1 matches at 7 bases. J gave up 6 bases and V 4 bases, and 9 bases lay outside the gene matches. The CDR3 is made up of 15 amino acids. Per germline, CDR1 SGHTA and CDR2 FQGNSA.

This chain uses TRBV1 with TRBJ1-5. TRBV1 is shown as a pseudogene. This CDR3 contains 8 residues. DNA for the CDR3: TGCACCTCGCAGCCCCAGCATTTT. Protein product: CTSQPQHF.

The chain combines TRBV15 with TRBJ2-3; a weak D match, TRBD1 (6 bases). V shed 2 bases and J shed 5 bases, with 17 bases lying between them. Germline V CDR1 and CDR2: LNHNV, YYDKDF (reference sequence). This CDR3 is 16 amino acids long. The CDR3 loop is CATSRTTGSVLDTQYF. The CDR3 DNA reads TGTGCCACCAGCAGAACGACAGGAAGCGTTCTAGATACGCAGTATTTT.